This TCR beta chain was profiled in a study of blood T cell repertoires in COVID-19. Study background: The analysed material was cDNA or gDNA that came from T cells, B-cell-depleted T cells, or PBMCs.

Clones were sequenced by immunoSEQ multiplex PCR, and TCRdb holds only the in-frame ones, with some missing. The data show fewer than 250,000 clones, over 80% seen once. Trimming stripped 2 bases from V and 6 bases from J, with 13 bases between. The CDR3 extends over 14 amino acids. CDR1 MNHEY and CDR2 SVGEGT come from the germline V gene. The sequencing sample was made of PBMCs or T cells enriched from blood (not recorded which). The sequence was obtained from a woman younger than 45 who had been exposed to COVID-19. V usage is TRBV6-2 or TRBV6-3 and J usage is TRBJ1-2, with D possibly TRBD1 on 5 matching bases. The CDR3 sequence is CASSYPTEGDGYTF. The CDR3 DNA is TGTGCCAGCAGTTACCCGACCGAAGGGGATGGCTACACCTTC.